The 22 T cell receptor beta chains reported below all come from one sample, sequenced in a study of CD8 T cells in Susac syndrome. The authors reverse transcribed roughly 0.5 to 1 ug RNA with random hexamers. TCRdb passed the immunoSEQ multiplex PCR reads through MiXCR, listing each CDR3 protein once. Found here are about 83,000 distinct CDR3 sequences, about 95% of them singletons; the top ten hold approximately 0.39%. The sequencing sample was made of CD8+ T cells from PBMCs. Receptors originate from a human donor with Susac syndrome.

The J gene is TRBJ1-4, the V gene TRBV5-1; TRBD1 is a possible D gene (6 bases). Germline V gene sequence: CDR1 SGHRS, CDR2 YFSETQ. With 2 bases removed from V and 7 bases from J, the gap between germline ends came to 18 bases. The CDR3 has 16 residues. The CDR3 reads CASSLALDSVPEKLFF. DNA for the CDR3: TGCGCCAGCAGCTTAGCACTGGACAGTGTACCTGAAAAACTGTTTTTT.

This clonotype was seen only once. The chain has TRBV6-6 and TRBJ2-6; perhaps TRBD1 as D (6 bases). The germline V gene has CDR1 MNHNY and CDR2 SVGAGI (reference sequence). The V end lost 6 bases, the J end lost 2 bases, and 8 bases lay between the germline ends. The CDR3 totals 14 residues. CDR3 in DNA: TGTGCCAGCAGACAGGGTGCTGGGGCCAACGTCCTGACTTTC. Translated: CASRQGAGANVLTF.

This rearrangement joins TRBV4-1 to TRBJ2-5; 8 nucleotides line up with TRBD1. The CDR3 is made up of 16 amino acids. V lost 4 bases, J lost 5 bases, and 12 bases stayed unmatched. Germline V gene data show CDR1 as MGHRA and CDR2 as YSYEKL. CDR3 sequence: CASSPLGTGEPETQYF. CDR3 bases: TGCGCCAGCAGCCCGCTCGGGACAGGAGAACCTGAGACCCAGTACTTC.

The genes are TRBV20-1 and TRBJ2-3; D unresolved. CDR1 DFQATT and CDR2 SNEGSKA come from the germline V gene (reference sequence). Trimming removed 0 bases from V and 1 base from J, with 14 bases in between. There are 16 residues in the CDR3. CDR3 nucleotide sequence: TGCAGTGCTAGAGATCTCACTGTCCCTGGCACAGATACGCAGTATTTT. This encodes CSARDLTVPGTDTQYF.

The rearrangement links TRBV7-9 to TRBJ2-3, with 8 bases matching TRBD2. Germline V gives CDR1 SEHNR, CDR2 FQNEAQ (reference sequence). The CDR3 is 16 residues long. Losses at the gene ends were 4 bases for V and 2 bases for J; bases not matched to a gene: 8. The CDR3 DNA follows: TGTGCCAGCAGCTCCTATCCGGGGGGGCACACAGATACGCAGTATTTT. It translates to CASSSYPGGHTDTQYF.

This chain links TRBV27 with TRBJ2-7, with D possibly TRBD2 on 5 matching bases. Deletions cut 5 bases from V and 2 bases from J, with 13 bases between. Looked up from germline, CDR1 is MNHEY and CDR2 is SMNVEV (reference sequence). There are 14 residues in the CDR3. The CDR3 loop is CASSLTGSPYEQYF. CDR3 coding DNA: TGTGCCAGCAGTCTTACGGGGTCACCCTACGAGCAGTACTTC.

The V gene is TRBV7-2, the J gene TRBJ2-1; perhaps TRBD2 as D (6 bases). Deletions cut 3 bases from V and 10 bases from J, with 13 bases between. This CDR3 contains 13 residues. Germline V CDR1 and CDR2: SGHTA, FQGNSA. The CDR3 coding sequence is TGTGCCAGCAGCTTGGGACGCGGGGCCGAGCAGTTCTTC. This translates into CASSLGRGAEQFF.

The chain links TRBV7-9 to TRBJ1-5; no clear D. Germline V gene lookup returns CDR1 SEHNR and CDR2 FQNEAQ (reference sequence). This CDR3 region has 12 residues. V dropped 4 bases and J dropped 6 bases, with 7 bases sitting between them. The CDR3 region is CASSSGSQPQHF. The DNA of the CDR3 is TGTGCCAGCAGCTCCGGTAGTCAGCCCCAGCATTTT.

The chain couples TRBV11-2 to TRBJ2-1; no reliable D call. V was trimmed by 4 bases and J by 12 bases, leaving 13 bases between them. The germline gives CDR1 SGHAT, CDR2 FQNNGV. The CDR3 sequence is 12 residues long. This CDR3 reads CASSSEIWGQFF. In nucleotides, the CDR3 is TGTGCCAGCAGCTCCGAGATCTGGGGGCAGTTCTTC.

V is TRBV7-9 and J is TRBJ2-6, with D possibly TRBD2 on 6 matching bases. The CDR3 extends over 17 amino acids. V lost 6 bases and J 4 bases, leaving 19 bases between the germline ends. Germline assignment: CDR1 SEHNR and CDR2 FQNEAQ (reference sequence). CDR3 bases: TGTGCCAGCAGACGAGGATTTCGGGGGTCCGGGGCCAACGTCCTGACTTTC. Amino acid sequence: CASRRGFRGSGANVLTF. Looking up the rest from reference TRBV7-9 and TRBJ2-6 gives the full variable domain: DTGVSQNPRHKITKRGQNVTFRCDPISEHNRLYWYRQTLGQGPEFLTYFQNEAQLEKSRLLSDRFSAERPKGSFSTLEIQRTEQGDSAMYLCASRRGFRGSGANVLTFGAGSRLTVL.

This clonotype was seen just once. The chain links TRBV12-3 or TRBV12-4 to TRBJ2-7; 10 nucleotides align to TRBD2. V trimming: 5 bases; J trimming: 5 bases; junction bases outside the gene matches: 9. This CDR3 is built from 15 residues. Written as DNA, the CDR3 is TGTGCCAGCAGTCCCACCGGACTAGCGGCGGACGAGCAGTACTTC. Translating gives CASSPTGLAADEQYF.

The chain couples TRBV6-2 or TRBV6-3 to TRBJ1-5; D is ambiguous. Germline V lookup: CDR1 MNHEY, CDR2 SVGEGT. V was cut by 8 bases and J by 3 bases, with 8 bases left in between. This CDR3 comprises 12 residues. The CDR3 reads CASQPLNQPQHF. For the CDR3, the DNA is TGTGCCAGCCAGCCCCTCAATCAGCCCCAGCATTTT.

V usage is TRBV20-1 and J usage is TRBJ1-1; 7 bases are shared with TRBD1. The CDR3 is 13 residues long. Germline lookup yields CDR1 DFQATT and CDR2 SNEGSKA (reference sequence). J was trimmed by 7 bases and V by 0 bases; bases with no gene match: 5. CDR3 region: CSARDPGGVEAFF. The CDR3 nucleotides read TGCAGTGCTAGAGATCCAGGGGGGGTTGAAGCTTTCTTT.

The chain carries TRBV7-8 and TRBJ1-5; 8 nucleotides line up with TRBD1. V trimming: 4 bases; J trimming: 5 bases; junction bases outside the gene matches: 4. Germline V CDR1 and CDR2: SGHVS, FQNEAQ. CDR3 length equals 14 residues. The CDR3 loop is CASSSDRADQPQHF. The CDR3 coding sequence is TGTGCCAGCAGCTCGGACAGGGCTGATCAGCCCCAGCATTTT.

The table lists this clonotype with a count of one. CDR3 DNA sequence: TGTGCCAGCAGTGATGCCAGGGGGAACACTGAAGCTTTCTTT. This gives the protein CASSDARGNTEAFF. The chain combines TRBV2 with TRBJ1-1, with D maybe TRBD1 (6 bases). Trimming stripped 3 bases from V and 1 base from J, with 9 bases between. Germline assignment: CDR1 SNHLY and CDR2 FYNNEI. This CDR3 is built from 14 residues.

This CDR3 is CASSQEGYGGTDTQYF. CDR3 sequence (DNA): TGTGCCAGCAGCCAAGAGGGTTACGGGGGCACAGATACGCAGTATTTT. This sequence joins TRBV14 and TRBJ2-3, with D possibly TRBD2 on 5 matching bases. This CDR3 has 16 residues. V was shortened by 0 bases and J by 1 base, with 11 bases between the two germline ends. The germline V gene encodes CDR1 SGHDN and CDR2 FVKESK.

The chain carries TRBV7-8 and TRBJ2-7; 10 bases map to TRBD2. V lost 2 bases to trimming and J lost 5 bases; unmatched junction nucleotides: 12. This CDR3 has 17 amino acids. Per the germline V gene, CDR1 is SGHVS and CDR2 is FQNEAQ. The CDR3 DNA is TGTGCCAGCAGCTTACTGGGGCTAGCGGGAGTTGGCGACGAGCAGTACTTC. Translation: CASSLLGLAGVGDEQYF.

The chain joins TRBV24-1 to TRBJ2-1, with D tentatively TRBD2 (5 bases). Trimming stripped 9 bases from V and 4 bases from J, with 12 bases between. Germline V gene data show CDR1 as KGHDR and CDR2 as SFDVKD. The CDR3 runs 13 residues. The DNA for the CDR3 is TGTGCCACCGAGGGCGGAGGATACAATGAGCAGTTCTTC. Residues: CATEGGGYNEQFF.

The rearrangement uses TRBV27 and TRBJ2-3, with a tentative D call TRBD2 (6 bases). Looked up from germline, CDR1 is MNHEY and CDR2 is SMNVEV (reference sequence). Between the trimmed V and J ends, which lost 5 bases and 13 bases, there was a span of 16 bases. The CDR3 is 12 residues long. CDR3 bases: TGTGCCAGCAGTCCCGGGGGAGTACAGAAGTATTTT. It translates to CASSPGGVQKYF.

The V gene is TRBV7-2, the J gene TRBJ2-5; D might be TRBD1 (5 bases). The CDR3 is 14 residues long. Per germline, CDR1 SGHTA and CDR2 FQGNSA. V was cut by 5 bases and J by 4 bases, with 14 bases left in between. The CDR3 reads CASSTPSGIETQYF. In DNA form, the CDR3 reads TGTGCCAGCAGCACACCTTCAGGGATAGAGACCCAGTACTTC.

V is TRBV20-1 and J is TRBJ2-1; no definite D call. The CDR3 sequence is 13 residues long. V shed 3 bases and J shed 7 bases, with 13 bases lying between them. CDR1 and CDR2 from the germline V gene are DFQATT and SNEGSKA (reference sequence). The CDR3 DNA is TGCAGTGCTAGGATTTTTCGCGAGAATGAGCAGTTCTTC. It specifies CSARIFRENEQFF.

The chain carries TRBV4-1 and TRBJ2-7, with 10 bases matching TRBD2. The CDR3 is 14 amino acids. CDR1 and CDR2 from the germline V gene are MGHRA and YSYEKL. V lost 4 bases, J lost 7 bases, and 7 bases stayed unmatched. The CDR3 loop is CASSLLAGTKEQYF. In nucleotides, the CDR3 is TGCGCCAGCAGCCTACTAGCGGGAACGAAGGAGCAGTACTTC.